This T cell receptor (beta chain) was identified in a study of CD8 T cells in ankylosing spondylitis. Trimming stripped 0 bases from V and 2 bases from J, with 7 bases between. The CDR3 contains 13 residues. CDR1 DFQATT and CDR2 SNEGSKA come from the germline V gene (reference sequence). The study, taken as a whole, reports: Disease-linked clones were CD8+ and relatively rare in peripheral blood. Disease-linked clones reportedly showed significant enrichment in matched ankylosing spondylitis synovial fluid. There was a TCR beta motif, made of fewer than 10 highly homologous variants, that appeared characteristic of ankylosing spondylitis blood. Earlier literature documents some of the motif variants in reactive arthritis synovial fluid and blood.

Ten or more counts support this clonotype. Its target is unknown. TCR beta libraries were made by quantitative 5'-RACE with molecular barcodes. TCRdb re-analysed the 5' RACE reads in MiXCR, keeping a single row per CDR3 protein. The data contain roughly 490,000 distinct CDR3 sequences, less than 6% of them seen just once; the ten biggest clones take up approximately 3.5%. The V call is TRBV20-1, the J call TRBJ1-2; D might be TRBD1 (6 bases). Sequencing was performed on blood, either unsorted or a sorted T cell fraction (not recorded which). This receptor was taken from a male donor with ankylosing spondylitis. The CDR3 coding sequence is TGCAGTGCTAGAGAAGACAGGAACTATGGCTACACCTTC. Protein product: CSAREDRNYGYTF.